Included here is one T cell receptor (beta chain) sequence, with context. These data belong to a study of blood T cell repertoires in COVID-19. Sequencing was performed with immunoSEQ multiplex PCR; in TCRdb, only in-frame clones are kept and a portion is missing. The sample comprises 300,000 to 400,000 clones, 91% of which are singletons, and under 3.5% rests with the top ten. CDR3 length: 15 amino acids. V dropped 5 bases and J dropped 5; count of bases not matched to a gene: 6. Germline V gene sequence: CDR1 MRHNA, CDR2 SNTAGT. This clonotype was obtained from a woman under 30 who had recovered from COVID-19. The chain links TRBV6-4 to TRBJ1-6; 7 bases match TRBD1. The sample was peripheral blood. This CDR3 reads CASSFGTADNSPLHF. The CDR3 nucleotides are TGTGCCAGCAGTTTCGGGACAGCCGATAATTCACCCCTCCACTTT.